Shown below are 19 T cell receptor beta chains from a single sample sequenced in a study of blood T cell repertoires in COVID-19. Generated by immunoSEQ multiplex PCR, the TCRdb table keeps only in-frame clones and is missing some. There are around 100,000 clones in the sample; roughly 80% occur only once, and 10% to 15% lies in the top ten. The sequenced sample was peripheral blood. The receptors derive from a man aged 50 or older with active or convalescent COVID-19.

This chain links TRBV25-1 with TRBJ2-3; 9 nucleotides align to TRBD2. The CDR3 sequence is 16 residues long. Germline V lookup: CDR1 MGHDK, CDR2 SYGVNS. V lost 2 bases and J lost 4; bases outside the gene matches: 7. CDR3 protein: CASSEDVSGRSDTQYF. As DNA, the CDR3 is TGTGCCAGCAGTGAAGACGTTAGCGGGAGATCAGATACGCAGTATTTT. The complete variable domain, with remaining parts taken from reference TRBV25-1 and TRBJ2-3, reads EADIYQTPRYLVIGTGKKITLECSQTMGHDKMYWYQQDPGMELHLIHYSYGVNSTEKGDLSSESTVSRIRTEHFPLTLESARPSHTSQYLCASSEDVSGRSDTQYFGPGTRLTVL.

The chain couples TRBV30 to TRBJ2-7; TRBD1 aligns across 11 bases. The J segment lost 7 bases and the V segment lost 0 bases, leaving 5 bases of the junction unmatched. The germline gives CDR1 GTSNPN, CDR2 SVGIG (reference sequence). This CDR3 spans 14 amino acids. CDR3 nucleotides: TGTGCCTGGAGTGTTGGACAGGGGGCTTTGGAGCAGTACTTC. It encodes CAWSVGQGALEQYF.

This rearrangement joins TRBV7-9 to TRBJ2-1; 10 bases align to TRBD2. Germline V gene data show CDR1 as SEHNR and CDR2 as FQNEAQ (reference sequence). Trimming removed 1 base from V and 8 bases from J; junction bases left unmatched: 11. This CDR3 is 17 amino acids long. The CDR3 protein is CASSLDLASGRGYEQFF. The CDR3 DNA follows: TGTGCCAGCAGCTTAGATTTGGCTAGCGGGAGAGGGTATGAGCAGTTCTTC.

V gene TRBV11-2 combines with J gene TRBJ2-2; D unclear. V lost 2 bases, J lost 3 bases, and 10 bases lay in between. CDR1 and CDR2 from the germline V gene are SGHAT and FQNNGV. This CDR3 is built from 15 residues. The CDR3 DNA follows: TGTGCCAGCAGCTTAACCAGGCTCGACACCGGGGAGCTGTTTTTT. Its protein product is CASSLTRLDTGELFF.

V is TRBV13 and J is TRBJ1-3; D is unresolved. The CDR3 is 15 residues long. V dropped 3 bases and J dropped 2 bases, with 11 bases sitting between them. Germline CDR1 is PRHDT and CDR2 is FYEKMQ (reference sequence). The CDR3 spells CASSFGEPTGNTIYF. The CDR3 region has the DNA TGTGCCAGCAGCTTCGGGGAGCCCACTGGAAACACCATATATTTT.

With respect to this clone: Mismatch with germline at one junction end may stem from a read error. The V call is TRBV7-7, the J call TRBJ1-1; the D is unclear. From germline, CDR1 is SSHAT and CDR2 FNYEAQ (reference sequence). The CDR3 totals 13 residues. The CDR3 DNA follows: TGTGCTAGCAGCTTGAGTGAGAACACTGAAGCTTTCTTT. The encoded protein is CASSLSENTEAFF.

This sequence joins TRBV30 and TRBJ2-3; 9 bases line up with TRBD2. The length of the CDR3 is 17 residues. CDR1 is GTSNPN and CDR2 is SVGIG in the germline V gene (reference sequence). V trimming: 1 base; J trimming: 2 bases; junction bases outside the gene matches: 10. The CDR3 nucleotides are TGTGCCTGGAGTGCCAATTTGCTAGCGGGGTACACAGATACGCAGTATTTT. Translation: CAWSANLLAGYTDTQYF.

The chain combines TRBV12-3 or TRBV12-4 with TRBJ1-5; D ambiguous. The V end lost 7 bases, the J end lost 5 bases, and 12 bases lay between the germline ends. This CDR3 is built from 13 residues. For the CDR3, the DNA is TGTGCCAGCACCATCGGGAGATATCAGCCCCAGCATTTT. This codes for CASTIGRYQPQHF.

The chain has TRBV2 and TRBJ2-7, with 9 nucleotides matching TRBD2. The CDR3 is 12 residues long. CDR1 and CDR2 (germline): SNHLY, FYNNEI. The ends lost 6 bases at V and 4 bases at J; junction bases unmatched: 1. The CDR3 spells CASRAGGYEQYF. CDR3 DNA: TGTGCCAGCAGGGCGGGAGGGTACGAGCAGTACTTC.

V gene TRBV4-2 combines with J gene TRBJ2-3; the D gene is possibly TRBD2 (6 bases). V was shortened by 0 bases and J by 0 bases, with 16 bases between the two germline ends. The germline V gene has CDR1 LGHNA and CDR2 YNFKEQ. The CDR3 loop spans 18 amino acids. CDR3 amino acids: CASSQELFGGISTDTQYF. DNA for the CDR3: TGTGCCAGCAGCCAAGAATTATTCGGCGGGATTAGCACAGATACGCAGTATTTT.

This clone was recorded only once. V usage is TRBV12-3 or TRBV12-4 and J usage is TRBJ2-7; 7 bases agree with TRBD1. V shed 5 bases, J shed 1 base, and the junction held 2 bases outside the gene matches. The CDR3 is made up of 13 amino acids. Here the CDR3 DNA reads TGTGCCAGCAGTGTGGGACAGTCCTACGAGCAGTACTTC. This gives the protein CASSVGQSYEQYF.

This CDR3 is CATRQGLGEQFF. CDR3 DNA sequence: TGTGCCACCAGACAGGGTTTGGGTGAGCAGTTCTTC. The J gene is TRBJ2-1, the V gene TRBV24-1; TRBD1 is a possible D gene (6 bases). V was pared by 7 bases and J by 9 bases, with 12 bases between. This CDR3 spans 12 amino acids. Germline V gene lookup returns CDR1 KGHDR and CDR2 SFDVKD.

This chain uses TRBV2 with TRBJ2-1, with TRBD2 matching 13 bases. This CDR3 is built from 18 residues. The V gene's germline CDR1 is SNHLY and CDR2 FYNNEI. J gave up 5 bases and V 1 base, and 8 bases lay outside the gene matches. In nucleotides, the CDR3 is TGTGCCAGCAGTGAAGACCACCCCGGGACTAGCGGGAACAATGAGCAGTTCTTC. This gives the protein CASSEDHPGTSGNNEQFF.

Concerning this clone itself: Other DNA sequences in the same sample also yield this CDR3. The chain uses TRBV5-1 and TRBJ2-2, with 7 bases fitting TRBD2. The CDR3 runs 16 residues. Looked up from germline, CDR1 is SGHRS and CDR2 is YFSETQ. Trimming at V came to 0 bases and at J to 0 bases, leaving 2 bases not matched to a gene. The CDR3 reads CASSLAAGANTGELFF. CDR3 sequence (DNA): TGCGCCAGCAGCTTGGCCGCGGGGGCGAACACCGGGGAGCTGTTTTTT.

The chain joins TRBV2 to TRBJ2-7; 9 bases are shared with TRBD1. The ends lost 4 bases at V and 4 bases at J; junction bases unmatched: 11. This CDR3 is built from 16 residues. Germline lookup yields CDR1 SNHLY and CDR2 FYNNEI. The CDR3 region has the DNA TGTGCCAGCAGTGGGACAGGGGCCCGAACTTTTTACGAGCAGTACTTC. Translated: CASSGTGARTFYEQYF.

The table lists this clone with a count of one. One end of the junction varies from germline; a read error may be responsible. The CDR3 spells CVSGRGYEQYF. In DNA, the CDR3 is TGTGTCAGCGGGAGGGGCTACGAGCAGTACTTC. The chain has TRBV12-3 or TRBV12-4 and TRBJ2-7; 10 bases align to TRBD2. The CDR3 is 11 amino acids.

The chain has TRBV24-1 and TRBJ2-4, with TRBD1 identical over 7 bases. Per the germline V gene, CDR1 is KGHDR and CDR2 is SFDVKD. CDR3 size: 14 residues. V was pared by 3 bases and J by 6 bases, with 4 bases of the junction left unmatched. The CDR3 DNA follows: TGTGCCACCAGTGATCCGGACAGGAGAAACATTCAGTACTTC. Translation: CATSDPDRRNIQYF.

J is TRBJ2-1 and V is TRBV28; TRBD1 might be the D (7 bases). CDR1 is MDHEN, CDR2 SYDVKM, per germline. The CDR3 is 14 amino acids. The V end lost 5 bases, the J end lost 15 bases, and 23 bases lay between the germline ends. CDR3 DNA: TGTGCCAGCAGTGCGGAGGGGGCCTCAAAGAGGGTGTTCTTC. It specifies CASSAEGASKRVFF.

V usage is TRBV30 and J usage is TRBJ1-2, with 7 bases lining up with TRBD1. Germline CDR1 GTSNPN, CDR2 SVGIG (reference sequence). This CDR3 is built from 13 residues. Losses at the gene ends were 3 bases for V and 8 bases for J; bases not matched to a gene: 9. In nucleotides, the CDR3 is TGTGCCTGGAGATTCGACAGGGTTGGGGGCTACACCTTC. It translates to CAWRFDRVGGYTF.